Given below is one T cell receptor beta chain in context. What it binds is unknown. This sample was included in a study of Tregs in tolerant kidney transplant recipients. Study-level points and caveats: Changing PCR primers prevented nucleotide comparison between some patients' samples. Findings come from small patient numbers and require larger validation. Tolerant patients' donor-specific Tregs expanded beyond overall Tregs, suggesting antigen-driven growth.

The CDR3 is 15 residues long. The germline V gene encodes CDR1 SGHNT and CDR2 YENEEA. Losses at the gene ends were 4 bases for V and 0 bases for J; bases not matched to a gene: 3. Only in-frame clones appear in the TCRdb table, and some are missing; sequencing was by immunoSEQ multiplex PCR. The repertoire has roughly 66,000 clones, just under 95% of them found once; the top ten carry around 9.9%. Sequencing was performed on CD8+ T cells from blood, taken before the transplant. V and J are TRBV11-3 and TRBJ2-3; 8 bases fit TRBD1. This clonotype was sampled from a human donor who received a combined kidney and bone marrow transplant. DNA of the CDR3: TGTGCCAGCAGCTACCGGGACAGGAGCACAGATACGCAGTATTTT. Protein: CASSYRDRSTDTQYF.